The source of this T cell receptor (beta chain) is a study of blood T cells in healthy people across ages. CDR1 and CDR2 from the germline V gene are SGHTA and FQGTGA. This CDR3 contains 15 residues. The V segment lost 4 bases and the J segment 0 bases; nucleotides outside the gene matches: 1. The use of a sample-barcoded 5' primer and a J-beta primer mix characterized a second PCR of about 6 to 12 cycles. TCRdb used MiXCR to reprocess the 5' RACE reads, holding one entry per CDR3 protein. The top ten clones hold 13% of a sample with some 900,000 distinct CDR3 sequences, 40% to 60% of them seen once.

V is TRBV7-3 and J is TRBJ2-3, with 10 bases that match TRBD1. The clonotype originates from a young man in good health. The sample consisted of blood. CDR3: CASSSTGGSTDTQYF. For the CDR3, the DNA is TGTGCCAGCAGCTCGACAGGGGGCAGCACAGATACGCAGTATTTT.